The 30 T cell receptor beta chains given below trace back to one sample, sequenced in a study of blood T cell repertoires in COVID-19. The data were produced by immunoSEQ multiplex PCR, yet TCRdb's version contains in-frame clones alone and is incomplete. Of under 200,000 clones in the sample, around nine tenths were seen once. Sample: peripheral blood. The source of these receptors is a young man with active or convalescent COVID-19.

This chain uses TRBV6-1 with TRBJ1-4, with 7 bases identical to TRBD1. This CDR3 contains 14 residues. Germline assignment: CDR1 MNHNS and CDR2 SASEGT. V shed 2 bases, J shed 6 bases, and the junction held 3 bases outside the gene matches. CDR3 loop: CASSESGGDEKLFF. CDR3 nucleotide sequence: TGTGCCAGCAGTGAATCAGGGGGTGATGAAAAACTGTTTTTT.

The V call is TRBV5-6, the J call TRBJ1-5, with 11 nucleotides matching TRBD1. CDR3 length: 18 residues. CDR1 and CDR2 (germline): SGHDT, YYEEEE. V was clipped by 1 base and J by 6 bases; unmatched bases: 12. The CDR3 protein is CASSLRDRGSRRFQPQHF. DNA of the CDR3: TGTGCCAGCAGCTTGAGGGACAGGGGGTCGAGGCGCTTTCAGCCCCAGCATTTT.

The chain has TRBV3-1 (or the pseudogene TRBV3-2) and TRBJ2-7; 8 bases agree with TRBD2. The V segment lost 0 bases and the J segment 5 bases; nucleotides outside the gene matches: 15. Germline lookup yields CDR1 LGHDT and CDR2 YNNKEL (reference sequence). The CDR3 runs 18 residues. The CDR3 loop reads CASSQERDGAGGIDEQYF. CDR3 nucleotide sequence: TGTGCCAGCAGCCAAGAGAGGGACGGTGCGGGAGGTATCGACGAGCAGTACTTC.

The V call is TRBV19, the J call TRBJ1-3; tentative D call: TRBD1 (5 bases). The CDR3 is 13 amino acids. Per the germline V gene, CDR1 is LNHDA and CDR2 is SQIVND (reference sequence). The ends were cut back, 8 bases at V and 9 bases at J, with 17 bases in the middle. The CDR3 bases are TGTGCCAGTGCGGGGATGGGGGAAAGCACCATATATTTT. Amino acids: CASAGMGESTIYF.

V is TRBV9 and J is TRBJ1-5, with a possible D match to TRBD1 (5 bases). CDR3 length: 15 amino acids. Between the trimmed V and J ends, which lost 4 bases and 1 base, there was a span of 12 bases. Germline V gene data show CDR1 as SGDLS and CDR2 as YYNGEE. CDR3 sequence: CASSPAGDSNQPQHF. In DNA, the CDR3 is TGTGCCAGCAGCCCAGCGGGGGACAGCAATCAGCCCCAGCATTTT.

V gene TRBV11-2 combines with J gene TRBJ1-2; 7 positions agree with TRBD1. Trimming at V came to 5 bases and at J to 7 bases, leaving 13 bases not matched to a gene. Germline CDR1 and CDR2: SGHAT and FQNNGV. The CDR3 totals 15 residues. The CDR3 DNA reads as TGTGCCAGCAGCCCCGGCCAGGGGGGTTCGGGTGGCTACACCTTC. Translation gives CASSPGQGGSGGYTF.

The chain couples TRBV5-1 to TRBJ2-5, with 11 nucleotides matching TRBD2. The germline CDR1 and CDR2 sequences are SGHRS and YFSETQ. The CDR3 runs 16 residues. Trimming cost V 0 bases and J 5 bases; bases outside gene matches: 6. The CDR3 loop reads CASSLGLAGLWETQYF. CDR3 sequence (DNA): TGCGCCAGCAGCTTGGGACTAGCGGGGTTGTGGGAGACCCAGTACTTC.

The chain recombines TRBV24-1 with TRBJ1-2; the D gene is possibly TRBD1 (6 bases). Trimming took off 4 bases at V and 3 bases at J, with 11 bases between the two ends. The CDR3 totals 14 residues. Germline values: CDR1 KGHDR, CDR2 SFDVKD. The CDR3 region is CATSDLDRDYGYTF. The CDR3 DNA sequence: TGTGCCACCAGTGACTTGGACAGAGACTATGGCTACACCTTC.

The gene calls are TRBV2 and TRBJ2-1; 7 positions agree with TRBD1. Per the germline V gene, CDR1 is SNHLY and CDR2 is FYNNEI. The CDR3 spans 14 residues. The V gene end was trimmed by 6 bases and the J gene end by 15 bases; junction bases not matched to a gene: 17. DNA for the CDR3: TGTGCCAGCAGCGAGGAAGGCTCGGGGACAGCGTTGTTCTTC. Protein: CASSEEGSGTALFF.

The chain combines TRBV24-1 with TRBJ2-3, with a tentative D call TRBD1 (6 bases). V shed 2 bases and J shed 5 bases, with 16 bases lying between them. This CDR3 has 16 amino acids. CDR1 is KGHDR, CDR2 SFDVKD, per germline. The CDR3 protein is CATSDSVTGLRDTQYF. The CDR3 DNA reads TGTGCCACCAGTGATTCTGTGACAGGCCTCAGAGATACGCAGTATTTT.

The genes are TRBV6-5 and TRBJ1-1; D possibly corresponds to TRBD1 (6 bases). Trimming shortened V by 8 bases and J by 6 bases, and 13 bases separated the two germline ends. In germline, CDR1 is MNHEY, CDR2 SVGAGI. This CDR3 is 12 amino acids long. CDR3 in amino acids: CASSRGGAEAFF. Written as DNA, the CDR3 is TGTGCCAGCTCAAGGGGGGGGGCTGAAGCTTTCTTT.

This chain joins TRBV7-8 and TRBJ2-1; the match to TRBD2 covers 14 bases. This CDR3 has 17 amino acids. Unmatched junction bases numbered 16, after V lost 8 bases and J lost 10 bases. In germline, CDR1 is SGHVS, CDR2 FQNEAQ. This CDR3 is CASRTLPGLAGVREQFF. The CDR3 DNA reads as TGTGCCAGCCGCACACTCCCGGGACTAGCGGGAGTAAGGGAGCAGTTCTTC. Variable domain in full (rest from reference TRBV7-8 and TRBJ2-1): GAGVSQSPRYKVAKRGQDVALRCDPISGHVSLFWYQQALGQGPEFLTYFQNEAQLDKSGLPSDRFFAERPEGSVSTLKIQRTQQEDSAVYLCASRTLPGLAGVREQFFGPGTRLTVL.

The chain carries TRBV5-1 and TRBJ1-4, with TRBD1 identical over 7 bases. The CDR3 runs 14 residues. The V gene's germline CDR1 is SGHRS and CDR2 YFSETQ. Unmatched junction bases numbered 0, after V lost 1 base and J lost 3 bases. CDR3 DNA: TGCGCCAGCAGCTTGACAGGGGCTAATGAAAAACTGTTTTTT. Amino acid sequence: CASSLTGANEKLFF.

V and J are TRBV29-1 and TRBJ2-5; 8 nucleotides line up with TRBD2. The germline V gene encodes CDR1 SQVTM and CDR2 ANQGSEA. The CDR3 is made up of 14 amino acids. Trimming at V came to 3 bases and at J to 1 base, leaving 4 bases not matched to a gene. The CDR3, as DNA: TGCAGCGTTGAGGCCGGGAGGGGCCAAGAGACCCAGTACTTC. Amino acid sequence: CSVEAGRGQETQYF.

V is TRBV10-3 and J is TRBJ1-1, with TRBD1 identical over 8 bases. CDR3 length: 14 residues. Germline CDR1 and CDR2: ENHRY and SYGVKD. V gave up 9 bases and J gave up 1 base; unmatched junction bases: 7. CDR3 loop: CAIRLDRANTEAFF. The CDR3, as DNA: TGTGCCATTCGTTTGGACAGGGCGAACACTGAAGCTTTCTTT.

V gene TRBV11-3 combines with J gene TRBJ2-5; no clear D gene. The CDR3 extends over 14 amino acids. Trimming pared 1 base from V and 3 bases from J, leaving 9 bases between. Germline loops: CDR1 SGHNT, CDR2 YENEEA. The CDR3 is CASSLGFQKETQYF. The CDR3 DNA follows: TGTGCCAGCAGCTTAGGCTTCCAGAAAGAGACCCAGTACTTC.

This chain links TRBV6-2 or TRBV6-3 with TRBJ2-7, with 8 bases aligning to TRBD2. Looked up from germline, CDR1 is MNHEY and CDR2 is SVGEGT. This CDR3 comprises 12 residues. After removal of 2 bases from V and 10 bases from J, the junction contained 4 bases not matched to a gene. The CDR3 is CASSYGLALQYV. The CDR3 nucleotides are TGTGCCAGCAGTTACGGACTAGCCCTTCAGTACGTC.

V usage is TRBV5-3 and J usage is TRBJ2-3; D unresolved. TRBV5-3 is annotated as an ORF whose role is uncertain. V lost 1 base and J lost 5, with 8 bases in between. The length of the CDR3 is 13 residues. This CDR3 is CARSLRLLDTQYF. DNA of the CDR3: TGTGCCAGAAGCTTGCGACTGCTAGATACGCAGTATTTT.

This clone was counted a single time. The V and J genes are TRBV10-3 and TRBJ2-2; 7 bases map to TRBD1. The CDR3 sequence is 16 residues long. Trimming took 2 bases from V and 7 from J; bases not matched to a gene: 10. CDR1 is ENHRY, CDR2 SYGVKD, per germline. CDR3 region: CAISEEVTGRVGELFF. The CDR3 bases are TGTGCCATCAGTGAGGAGGTGACAGGGCGCGTCGGGGAGCTGTTTTTT.

This clone appeared a single time. The CDR3 bases are TGTGCCAGCAGCCGTTTACAGGGTGGGCACGAGCAGTACTTC. Translating it yields CASSRLQGGHEQYF. J is TRBJ2-7 and V is TRBV6-5; possible D gene TRBD1, 6 bases. CDR1 is MNHEY and CDR2 is SVGAGI in the germline V gene. V was trimmed by 6 bases and J by 5 bases, leaving 17 bases between them. The CDR3 sequence is 14 residues long.

CDR3 nucleotide sequence: TGTGCCAGCAGCTCCCAACCGCGGGGTAGCACCGGGGAGCTGTTTTTT. This gives the protein CASSSQPRGSTGELFF. V gene TRBV5-6 combines with J gene TRBJ2-2, with D perhaps TRBD2 (6 bases). CDR1 is SGHDT, CDR2 YYEEEE, per germline. The CDR3 has 16 residues. V gave up 3 bases and J gave up 4 bases, with 16 bases separating them. Full variable domain (rest looked up from reference TRBV5-6 and TRBJ2-2): DAGVTQSPTHLIKTRGQQVTLRCSPKSGHDTVSWYQQALGQGPQFIFQYYEEEERQRGNFPDRFSGHQFPNYSSELNVNALLLGDSALYLCASSSQPRGSTGELFFGEGSRLTVL.

The V call is TRBV7-2, the J call TRBJ2-1, with D maybe TRBD2 (6 bases). Deletions cut 5 bases from V and 10 bases from J, with 15 bases between. The germline V gene has CDR1 SGHTA and CDR2 FQGNSA. The CDR3 has 13 residues. The CDR3 DNA follows: TGTGCCAGCAGCCCCCGACTAGTATGGGAGCAGTTCTTC. It codes for CASSPRLVWEQFF.

The chain carries TRBV4-1 and TRBJ1-5; D is unresolved. Germline values: CDR1 MGHRA, CDR2 YSYEKL. This CDR3 has 15 amino acids. V was trimmed by 2 bases and J by 0 bases, leaving 8 bases between them. For the CDR3, the DNA is TGCGCCAGCAGCCAACGGGTCTCTAGCAATCAGCCCCAGCATTTT. This codes for CASSQRVSSNQPQHF.

The chain couples TRBV30 to TRBJ2-1, with 7 bases matching TRBD2. The CDR3 is 14 residues long. Germline lookup yields CDR1 GTSNPN and CDR2 SVGIG (reference sequence). V was clipped by 5 bases and J by 4 bases; unmatched bases: 8. The CDR3 spells CAWDSMGGYNEQFF. The CDR3 nucleotides are TGTGCCTGGGATTCGATGGGGGGGTACAATGAGCAGTTCTTC.

V is TRBV5-8 and J is TRBJ2-3; D might be TRBD1 (5 bases). V was clipped by 0 bases and J by 4 bases, with 15 bases between them. The CDR3 spans 16 residues. CDR1 and CDR2 (germline): SGHTS, YDEGEE. For the CDR3, the DNA is TGTGCCAGCAGCTTGGACTCGGGCTCCAGGGCAGATACGCAGTATTTT. Its translation is CASSLDSGSRADTQYF.

About this clone: Other DNA sequences of this sample code for an identical CDR3. The rearrangement joins TRBV5-1 to TRBJ2-3; D gene ambiguous. The CDR3 has 15 residues. Germline V gene data show CDR1 as SGHRS and CDR2 as YFSETQ. V was cut by 4 bases and J by 2 bases, with 14 bases left in between. The CDR3 spells CASSLVGGSTDTQYF. The CDR3 DNA reads as TGCGCCAGCAGCCTGGTCGGTGGTTCCACAGATACGCAGTATTTT.

The count of this clone is one. The chain's CDR3 is CAWSVGVGDYGYTF. The CDR3 DNA reads as TGTGCCTGGAGTGTAGGGGTAGGGGATTATGGCTACACCTTC. This chain connects TRBV30 to TRBJ1-2; tentatively, D is TRBD1 (5 bases). V gave up 0 bases and J gave up 5 bases, with 13 bases separating them. The CDR3 contains 14 residues. Germline V lookup: CDR1 GTSNPN, CDR2 SVGIG (reference sequence).

The chain carries TRBV6-4 and TRBJ1-5; 8 bases align to TRBD1. The CDR3 contains 14 residues. Germline CDR1 is MRHNA and CDR2 is SNTAGT. V lost 6 bases and J lost 7; bases outside the gene matches: 8. DNA for the CDR3: TGTGCCAGCAGCGAACAGGGGACAGGACAGCCCCAGCATTTT. Its translation: CASSEQGTGQPQHF.

The chain combines TRBV7-9 with TRBJ1-2; 9 bases line up with TRBD1. The ends lost 5 bases at V and 4 bases at J; junction bases unmatched: 5. There are 14 residues in the CDR3. Per germline, CDR1 SEHNR and CDR2 FQNEAQ (reference sequence). The CDR3 reads CASSLGQGGYGYTF. The CDR3 region has the DNA TGTGCCAGCAGCCTGGGACAGGGCGGCTATGGCTACACCTTC.

This chain links TRBV11-2 with TRBJ2-1; 8 nucleotides align to TRBD1. J was trimmed by 6 bases and V by 1 base; bases with no gene match: 5. This CDR3 has 15 residues. Germline V CDR1 and CDR2: SGHAT, FQNNGV. The CDR3 coding sequence is TGTGCCAGCAGCTTAGCCGGGACAGGCTCCAATGAGCAGTTCTTC. Encoded protein: CASSLAGTGSNEQFF.